The 19 T cell receptor beta chains listed next were all sequenced from one sample in a study of CD4 T cell repertoires in COVID-19. The protocol was immunoSEQ multiplex PCR, while the TCRdb copy is restricted to in-frame clones and leaves out a portion. The table lists about 24,000 clones, over 90% of them singletons. The memory T cells were sequenced right after ex vivo isolation, without culture. Sequencing was performed on circulating follicular helper CD4+ T cells (cTfh) from blood, taken before the COVID-19 pandemic. The receptors derive from a human donor who had COVID-19.

This chain uses TRBV25-1 with TRBJ1-5; D unresolved. CDR3 length: 14 amino acids. Germline V gives CDR1 MGHDK, CDR2 SYGVNS. Trimming removed 3 bases at V and 6 bases at J, with 12 bases between. For the CDR3, the DNA is TGTGCCAGCAGTGACCTTGGGTGGAGTCAGCCCCAGCATTTT. Residues: CASSDLGWSQPQHF. The full variable domain, completed using reference TRBV25-1 and TRBJ1-5, is EADIYQTPRYLVIGTGKKITLECSQTMGHDKMYWYQQDPGMELHLIHYSYGVNSTEKGDLSSESTVSRIRTEHFPLTLESARPSHTSQYLCASSDLGWSQPQHFGDGTRLSIL.

This chain joins TRBV6-1 and TRBJ2-7, with a weak D call TRBD1 (6 bases). In germline, CDR1 is MNHNS, CDR2 SASEGT. The V end was cut by 4 bases, the J end by 0 bases, with 13 bases between. The CDR3 runs 15 residues. CDR3 bases: TGTGCCAGCAGTGCGGGACAAACGAGCTCCTACGAGCAGTACTTC. Protein product: CASSAGQTSSYEQYF.

The V and J genes are TRBV28 and TRBJ2-5; the D gene is possibly TRBD2 (7 bases). The V gene's germline CDR1 is MDHEN and CDR2 SYDVKM. Trimming cost V 7 bases and J 2 bases, with 17 bases left between them. This CDR3 has 15 residues. In DNA form, the CDR3 reads TGTGCCAGCACCCCGGCGGGGGCGGAGCAAGAGACCCAGTACTTC. Its translation is CASTPAGAEQETQYF.

DNA of the CDR3: TGTGCCACCAGCAGAGAAGCAGGCCGAAACACTGAAGCTTTCTTT. Its translation is CATSREAGRNTEAFF. The V call is TRBV15, the J call TRBJ1-1, with D hard to call. V lost 0 bases and J lost 2, with 10 bases in between. The CDR3 extends over 15 amino acids. Germline V CDR1 and CDR2: LNHNV, YYDKDF (reference sequence).

This chain links TRBV5-1 with TRBJ1-1; TRBD1 matches 8 bases. With 2 bases clipped from V and 5 bases from J, the junction kept 5 bases outside the gene matches. From germline, CDR1 is SGHRS and CDR2 YFSETQ. CDR3 length: 14 amino acids. The CDR3 DNA reads TGCGCCAGCAGCTTTACAGGGGGAGAGACTGAAGCTTTCTTT. This codes for CASSFTGGETEAFF.

The chain has TRBV6-5 and TRBJ2-3; D perhaps matches TRBD2 (6 bases). V shed 1 base and J shed 0 bases, with 8 bases lying between them. Germline V gene data show CDR1 as MNHEY and CDR2 as SVGAGI. CDR3 length: 15 residues. CDR3 in amino acids: CASSYYGTSTDTQYF. The CDR3 coding sequence is TGTGCCAGCAGTTACTATGGGACTAGCACAGATACGCAGTATTTT.

CDR3 in amino acids: CASRSTGGRGETQYF. The CDR3 nucleotides are TGTGCCAGTAGATCCACAGGGGGCCGTGGAGAGACCCAGTACTTC. The chain joins TRBV19 to TRBJ2-5; the match to TRBD1 covers 9 bases. This CDR3 comprises 15 residues. V trimming: 6 bases; J trimming: 4 bases; junction bases outside the gene matches: 9. From germline, CDR1 is LNHDA and CDR2 SQIVND (reference sequence).

The V call is TRBV7-9, the J call TRBJ2-7, with 7 positions matching TRBD2. The CDR3 extends over 16 amino acids. Germline V CDR1 and CDR2: SEHNR, FQNEAQ (reference sequence). V was pared by 2 bases and J by 1 base, with 8 bases of the junction left unmatched. CDR3 protein: CASSLSGAGTSYEQYF. In DNA form, the CDR3 reads TGTGCCAGCAGCTTAAGCGGGGCAGGGACGTCCTACGAGCAGTACTTC.

V is TRBV27 and J is TRBJ1-1; possible D gene TRBD1, 6 bases. The CDR3 sequence is 16 residues long. V dropped 6 bases and J dropped 1 base, with 18 bases sitting between them. From germline, CDR1 is MNHEY and CDR2 SMNVEV (reference sequence). CDR3 nucleotides: TGTGCCAGCAGCCAACAGGGTCTTCCAGGGAACACTGAAGCTTTCTTT. This encodes CASSQQGLPGNTEAFF.

V usage is TRBV7-9 and J usage is TRBJ2-3; D not resolved. V shed 0 bases and J shed 6 bases, with 7 bases lying between them. The CDR3 contains 13 residues. Per the germline V gene, CDR1 is SEHNR and CDR2 is FQNEAQ (reference sequence). CDR3 in DNA: TGTGCCAGCAGCTTAGCTAGCCGGGATACGCAGTATTTT. The encoded protein is CASSLASRDTQYF.

The gene calls are TRBV7-9 and TRBJ1-1, with D possibly being TRBD1 (5 bases). CDR1 is SEHNR, CDR2 FQNEAQ, per germline (reference sequence). The germline V and J ends were trimmed by 7 bases and 0 bases, with 15 bases remaining between them. This CDR3 spans 15 amino acids. CDR3 region: CASILSGALNTEAFF. CDR3 bases: TGTGCCAGCATACTGTCTGGGGCCCTGAACACTGAAGCTTTCTTT.

The chain links TRBV6-1 to TRBJ2-1; the D is unclear. Germline V lookup: CDR1 MNHNS, CDR2 SASEGT. Trimming left V 1 base short and J 4 bases short, with 5 bases between. The CDR3 is made up of 13 amino acids. CDR3 loop: CASSEDRYNEQFF. CDR3 bases: TGTGCCAGCAGTGAAGACAGATACAATGAGCAGTTCTTC.

This clone was recorded only once. This chain joins TRBV19 and TRBJ1-1, with D perhaps matching TRBD1 (5 bases). The CDR3 is made up of 17 amino acids. Germline CDR1 reads LNHDA; CDR2 reads SQIVND (reference sequence). V lost 1 base and J 3 bases, leaving 18 bases between the germline ends. CDR3 sequence (DNA): TGTGCCAGTAGTATAGTTAGGGGCACAAGGTCTCACACTGAAGCTTTCTTT. Translating it yields CASSIVRGTRSHTEAFF.

This chain connects TRBV4-2 to TRBJ1-5, with TRBD1 matching over 9 bases. The CDR3 extends over 15 amino acids. J was trimmed by 7 bases and V by 0 bases; bases with no gene match: 4. The germline CDR1 and CDR2 sequences are LGHNA and YNFKEQ. The CDR3 protein is CASSQEQGAEQPQHF. CDR3 nucleotides: TGTGCCAGCAGCCAAGAACAGGGGGCTGAACAGCCCCAGCATTTT.

The V gene is TRBV7-6, the J gene TRBJ2-5, with 9 bases lining up with TRBD2. CDR1 and CDR2 from the germline V gene are SGHVS and FNYEAQ. Trimming removed 5 bases from V and 0 bases from J; junction bases left unmatched: 7. This CDR3 has 16 residues. The CDR3 region is CASSPSSGANQETQYF. CDR3 nucleotide sequence: TGTGCCAGCAGCCCGTCTAGCGGGGCCAACCAAGAGACCCAGTACTTC.

The chain employs TRBV6-1 and TRBJ1-2, with D possibly being TRBD1 (5 bases). Germline loops: CDR1 MNHNS, CDR2 SASEGT. The CDR3 extends over 13 amino acids. The V gene lost 11 bases and the J gene lost 6 bases, with 19 bases spanning the gap. CDR3 loop: CAVARVGLDGYTF. In nucleotides, the CDR3 is TGTGCCGTAGCCAGGGTCGGGCTTGATGGCTACACCTTC.

This chain connects TRBV7-2 to TRBJ2-1; 8 positions agree with TRBD2. Losses at the gene ends were 2 bases for V and 5 bases for J; bases not matched to a gene: 5. The CDR3 has 15 amino acids. Per germline, CDR1 SGHTA and CDR2 FQGNSA. This CDR3 reads CASSLLAGNNNEQFF. DNA of the CDR3: TGTGCCAGCAGCTTATTAGCGGGGAATAACAATGAGCAGTTCTTC.

As to this clone: One end of the junction is discordant with germline, which a read error may explain. The chain links TRBV6-6 to TRBJ2-5, with TRBD2 as a possible D gene (6 bases). The CDR3 contains 13 residues. CDR1 MNHNY and CDR2 SVGAGI come from the germline V gene (reference sequence). The CDR3 loop reads CASSVAPRDGGDF. Written as DNA, the CDR3 is TGTGCCAGCAGTGTCGCACCGAGGGACGGCGGGGACTTC.

The chain recombines TRBV6-6 with TRBJ2-7; 8 positions agree with TRBD1. CDR3 length: 15 residues. The germline V gene encodes CDR1 MNHNY and CDR2 SVGAGI (reference sequence). Losses at the gene ends were 1 base for V and 6 bases for J; bases not matched to a gene: 8. The DNA for the CDR3 is TGTGCCAGCAGTTACTATGGACAGGGAGGTGGCGAGCAGTACTTC. This sequence encodes CASSYYGQGGGEQYF.